This T cell receptor (beta chain) was found in a study of T-cell memory formation after mild COVID-19. Overall study: Largely donor-specific sequence clusters came from two donors.

Study-level points and caveats: A second wave of clones peaked on day 37, and their SARS-CoV-2 specificity went unconfirmed. Largely, contracting CD4+ clones fell within CM and EM, and contracting CD8+ clones within EMRA. Certain responding clones were present in pre-infection memory, suggesting participation of cross-reactive memory.

This clonotype came up a few times. Its antigen is as yet unknown. TCRdb analysed the 5' RACE reads with MiXCR anew, one entry per CDR3 protein. In the table there are around 150,000 distinct CDR3 sequences, around a third of which are singletons. This sequence was found in an adult woman who had mild COVID-19 (a few samples of this study predate the infection). Cell type and time point are not known. What was sequenced was PBMCs or a T cell subset sorted from them (not recorded which).

The CDR3 nucleotides read TGTGCCAGCAAATCCGAGGATCTCTCCTACGAGCAGTACTTC. Translation: CASKSEDLSYEQYF. This chain links TRBV2 with TRBJ2-7; D gene ambiguous. V was cut by 7 bases and J by 0 bases, with 13 bases left in between. The CDR3 loop spans 14 amino acids. Germline-derived CDR1 and CDR2 are SNHLY and FYNNEI.